This T cell receptor beta chain emerged from a study of T cells in Graves' hyperthyroidism and ophthalmopathy (dated by TCRdb to about 2019). About the full investigation: Peripheral blood samples were taken at the time of initial diagnosis, prior to any treatment. After blood sampling, hyperthyroidism patients were treated with methimazole at a starting dose of 30 mg daily, and ophthalmopathy patients were treated with high-dose intravenous methylprednisolone. TCR V-J signatures able to tell the groups apart were searched for in a discovery cohort of 90 to 100 patients, of whom roughly 42 had Graves' ophthalmopathy and 55 to 60 had stable Graves' hyperthyroidism. An independent validation cohort of about 19 hyperthyroidism patients and over 15 patients who later progressed to ophthalmopathy tested prospective prediction of ophthalmopathy. The paper reports TCR Vbeta CDR3 sequencing of 130 to 150 peripheral blood samples: around 45 ophthalmopathy, 75 to 80 hyperthyroidism and approximately 17 progressor patients. The 75 to 100 discovery patients were divided at random into training and test sets in a 7:3 ratio. The study also compared thyroid tissue and blood T-cell repertoires from several Graves' hyperthyroidism patients.

Amplification of TCR beta CDR3 regions was carried out from RNA transcripts. A first-round RT-PCR of the TCR CDR3 used the HTBI primer set with the Qiagen OneStep RT-PCR kit. The libraries were constructed in a second round of multiplex PCR and then size-selected and purified. Paired-end sequencing of the libraries was performed with 100 bp reads on an Illumina HiSeq2000. From the authors' description of their analysis: SOAPnuke was used to process the raw data, with reads discarded if the reads contained adapters or uncalled bases, had a mean Phred below 15, or lacked an exact constant-primer or identifier match. High-quality paired reads were merged using COPE v1.2.5, and each unique nucleotide sequence was defined as a clonotype. Clonotypes were aligned to IMGT TRBV, TRBD and TRBJ reference segments using MiTCR v1.1. Only V-J combinations with frequency above 0.0001, covering 99% to 99.2% of repertoires, were analysed. A TCS score was defined as the ratio of F50 (clonal expansion) to E x V (chaos), with BLOSUM62-based TCRdist applied between CDR3 peptides within each V-J. Welch's t-statistics and random forest reduced fewer than 600 V-J features to 13, which were used in a naive Bayes classifier (R e1071). The raw public data were reprocessed by TCRdb itself: fastp quality trimming at Q25, MiXCR clonotype calling, in-frame beta chains only. Under each unique CDR3 protein, matching rows form one entry showing the most common genes and DNA. Here the V and J calls rest on TCRdb's processing, not on the authors' analysis. In all, the sample holds about 300,000 distinct CDR3 sequences, and around 19% of those were seen once. The top ten hold approximately 35% of the sample.

Ten or more counts support this clonotype. Which antigen it targets is not known. The record has no base qualities; no much larger clone is one base away. General findings and caveats noted by the study authors: Blood samples also contained most of the expanded thyroid clonotypes (frequency above 0.001), which suggests that blood repertoires may reflect thyroid immune responses. Sample size was not statistically predetermined, and investigators were not blinded to group allocation. During validation, the model predicted progression to ophthalmopathy a median of approximately six months ahead of onset, with just under 71% sensitivity and roughly 75% specificity. A model built on a 13 V-J signature distinguished ophthalmopathy from stable hyperthyroidism, reaching 85% to 90% sensitivity and approximately 81% specificity in cross-validation and 80%/75% in testing.

The germline V end is reduced by 7 bases and the J end by 4 bases; junction bases left unmatched: 14. CDR1 and CDR2 are read off the germline V gene as MDHEN and SYDVKM. From cysteine to phenylalanine, the CDR3 is 16 amino acids long. The only DNA kept is the CDR3, 48 bases in frame from the first base. In the ophthalmopathy patients, disease was moderately to severely active, with a Clinical Activity Score of 3 or more, a NOSPECS grade of 4 or more, and a duration of less than 3 months. Patients with uncontrolled infections, other autoimmune diseases, pregnancy or lactation were excluded. Diagnoses were established on the basis of clinical symptoms, serum thyroxine and TRAb, thyroid ultrasound, and orbital computed tomography. PBMCs were isolated from about 9 ml of fresh peripheral blood by Ficoll-Paque density gradient centrifugation. Trizol reagent was used to extract total RNA, and RNA quality was then checked on an Agilent 2100 Bioanalyzer.

The chain joins TRBV28 to TRBJ2-7; 9 of the junction bases match TRBD2. The specimen sequenced was blood. The sequence was obtained from a man aged 45 to 65 with Graves' ophthalmopathy. Read as DNA, the sequence is TGTGCCAGCACCCCTGAAGGCGGGAGGGCCGATTACGAGCAGTACTTC. This gives the protein CASTPEGGRADYEQYF.